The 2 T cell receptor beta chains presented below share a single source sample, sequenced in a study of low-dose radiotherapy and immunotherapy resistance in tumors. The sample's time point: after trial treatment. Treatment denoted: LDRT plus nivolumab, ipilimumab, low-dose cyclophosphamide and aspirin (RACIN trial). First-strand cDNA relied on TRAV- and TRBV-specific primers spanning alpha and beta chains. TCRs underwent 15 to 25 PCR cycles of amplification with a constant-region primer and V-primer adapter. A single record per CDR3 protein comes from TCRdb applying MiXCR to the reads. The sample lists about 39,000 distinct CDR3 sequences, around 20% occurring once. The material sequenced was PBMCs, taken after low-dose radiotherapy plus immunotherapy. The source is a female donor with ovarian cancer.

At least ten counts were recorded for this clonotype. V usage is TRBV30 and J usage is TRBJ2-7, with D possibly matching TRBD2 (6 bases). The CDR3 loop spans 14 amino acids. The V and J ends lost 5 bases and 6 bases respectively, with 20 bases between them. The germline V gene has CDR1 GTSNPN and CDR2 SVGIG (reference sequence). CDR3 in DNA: TGTGCCTGGGCCCGAGGCGGGGTGTCGAGCGAGCAGTACTTC. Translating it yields CAWARGGVSSEQYF. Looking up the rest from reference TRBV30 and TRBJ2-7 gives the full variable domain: SQTIHQWPATLVQPVGSPLSLECTVEGTSNPNLYWYRQAAGRGLQLLFYSVGIGQISSEVPQNLSASRPQDRQFILSSKKLLLSDSGFYLCAWARGGVSSEQYFGPGTRLTVT.

The CDR3 DNA follows: TGTGCCCGTGGGACAGGGGGCTCCTACGAGCAGTACTTC. This encodes CARGTGGSYEQYF. This chain joins TRBV10-3 and TRBJ2-7; TRBD1 agrees at 11 bases. This CDR3 contains 13 residues. J lost 0 bases, V lost 11 bases, and 3 bases had no gene match. Germline V gives CDR1 ENHRY, CDR2 SYGVKD.